This T cell receptor beta chain was recovered during a study of blood T cell repertoires in COVID-19. Study background: Samples taken during acute and convalescent COVID-19 were collected in the United States, Italy and Spain.

Authors' processing steps: Counts of nucleated cells, estimated from reference gene primer amplification, were obtained. Only in-frame clones appear in the TCRdb table, and some are missing; sequencing was by immunoSEQ multiplex PCR. V and J calls plus clone size are reproduced from that table; the DNA served to infer D and trimming. The data show over 150,000 clones, around nine tenths seen once. This clone has a single count. The CDR3 has 11 amino acids. The germline gives CDR1 SQVTM, CDR2 ANQGSEA. V was clipped by 3 bases and J by 8 bases, with 10 bases between them. This clonotype was sampled from a woman in her 70s with COVID-19, enrolled during active disease. The rearrangement uses TRBV29-1 and TRBJ1-1; a weak D match, TRBD1 (5 bases). Sequences were obtained from peripheral blood. CDR3 amino acids: CSVEIGGEAFF. The CDR3 nucleotides read TGCAGCGTTGAGATCGGGGGGGAAGCTTTCTTT.